This TCR beta chain was found in a study of T cell changes during pregnancy in multiple sclerosis. This clone is medium-sized in the sample. This sample also contains other DNA sequences that code for the same CDR3. The protocol was immunoSEQ multiplex PCR, while the TCRdb copy is restricted to in-frame clones and leaves out a portion. The sample shows roughly 83,000 clones, 91% of them seen only once. The sequence was obtained from a female donor in good health, serving as a control in a pregnancy study. Some clones in this sample may be carry-over from other donors' samples. Sample: PBMCs, taken in the first trimester of pregnancy.

The CDR3 loop reads CASSRTSAAGELFF. CDR3 sequence (DNA): TGTGCCAGCAGTAGGACTAGCGCAGCCGGGGAGCTGTTTTTT. This chain joins TRBV28 and TRBJ2-2, with 9 bases that match TRBD2. The CDR3 contains 14 residues. Germline trimming cut 5 bases from V and 6 bases from J; bases unmatched to any gene: 4. From germline, CDR1 is MDHEN and CDR2 SYDVKM.